This paragraph reports one T cell receptor beta chain. This CDR3 is built from 15 residues. Germline CDR1 is LNHDA and CDR2 is SQIVND (reference sequence). The ends were cut back, 5 bases at V and 0 bases at J, with 10 bases in the middle. This sample was included in a study of blood T cell repertoires in COVID-19. Study processing details: Amplification from reference gene primers served as the basis for estimated nucleated cell counts. Measured with immunoSEQ multiplex PCR; TCRdb has only the in-frame clones, and not every one. D and trimming were read from the DNA, whereas the V and J calls and clone size are those reported in that table. The sample comprises just over 250,000 clones, roughly nine tenths of which are singletons, and over 7.5% rests with the top ten.

Sequenced: peripheral blood. This chain joins TRBV19 and TRBJ2-2, with unresolved D. The TCR was taken from a man between 35 and 55 years old who had recovered from COVID-19. The CDR3 sequence is CASSFSRTNTGELFF. The CDR3 DNA reads TGTGCCAGTAGTTTCTCCAGGACGAACACCGGGGAGCTGTTTTTT. The variable domain in full, with the rest retrieved from reference TRBV19 and TRBJ2-2, is DGGITQSPKYLFRKEGQNVTLSCEQNLNHDAMYWYRQDPGQGLRLIYYSQIVNDFQKGDIAEGYSVSREKKESFPLTVTSAQKNPTAFYLCASSFSRTNTGELFFGEGSRLTVL.